The present T cell receptor (beta chain) was sequenced within a study of blood T cell repertoires in COVID-19. Profiling relied on immunoSEQ multiplex PCR, and the TCRdb table lists in-frame clones only, not all of them. The sample includes around 140,000 clones, around nine tenths of them seen just once. The origin of this receptor is a man aged 55 to 70 with active or convalescent COVID-19. Sample: peripheral blood.

The CDR3 DNA follows: TGTGCCAGCAGCTTAAAACGGGTGATGGCTTTGACAGTTAACACTGAAGCTTTCTTT. Its translation: CASSLKRVMALTVNTEAFF. The chain has TRBV7-9 and TRBJ1-1, with a tentative D call TRBD1 (5 bases). The germline V gene has CDR1 SEHNR and CDR2 FQNEAQ (reference sequence). V was cut by 2 bases and J by 2 bases, with 24 bases left in between. The CDR3 is 19 residues long. The full variable domain, its missing parts supplied by reference TRBV7-9 and TRBJ1-1, is DTGVSQNPRHKITKRGQNVTFRCDPISEHNRLYWYRQTLGQGPEFLTYFQNEAQLEKSRLLSDRFSAERPKGSFSTLEIQRTEQGDSAMYLCASSLKRVMALTVNTEAFFGQGTRLTVV.